This TCR beta chain is from a study of cytomegalovirus exposure and HLA in healthy donors. The V gene's germline CDR1 is SGHRS and CDR2 YFSETQ. The length of the CDR3 is 17 residues. The J segment lost 2 bases and the V segment lost 0 bases, leaving 8 bases of the junction unmatched. Method: immunoSEQ multiplex PCR; TCRdb's copy keeps in-frame clones and lacks some. The sample yields 150,000 to 200,000 clones, around 84% seen once. Specimen: PBMCs. The sequence derives from a man in his late teens or twenties in good health and CMV-seropositive. V is TRBV5-1 and J is TRBJ2-5, with 9 bases fitting TRBD2. CDR3 region: CASSLAGSGSKQETQYF. The CDR3 DNA reads TGCGCCAGCAGCTTGGCGGGTAGCGGGAGTAAGCAAGAGACCCAGTACTTC.